The 21 T cell receptor beta chains below come from one sample, sequenced in a study of blood T cell repertoires in COVID-19. Profiled with immunoSEQ multiplex PCR; TCRdb holds only in-frame clones, not every one. The data contain 180,000 or so clones, approximately 90% of them singletons. Input material: peripheral blood. Source of these receptors: a woman in her 30s with acute or convalescent COVID-19.

A remark on this clone: Different DNA sequences within this sample yield the same CDR3. J is TRBJ2-3 and V is TRBV7-9; D is unclear. Deletions cut 0 bases from V and 6 bases from J, with 4 bases between. CDR1 and CDR2 from the germline V gene are SEHNR and FQNEAQ (reference sequence). The CDR3 totals 12 residues. The CDR3 nucleotides read TGTGCCAGCAGCTTAGCGAGTGATACGCAGTATTTT. It codes for CASSLASDTQYF.

This clone was found a few times. The chain joins TRBV7-9 to TRBJ2-1; 8 nucleotides line up with TRBD2. CDR3 length: 17 residues. Germline CDR1 reads SEHNR; CDR2 reads FQNEAQ (reference sequence). V lost 2 bases to trimming and J lost 10 bases; unmatched junction nucleotides: 16. Here the CDR3 DNA reads TGTGCCAGCAGCTTACCCCGTAGCGGGAACGACCTTGGGGAGCAGTTCTTC. Protein product: CASSLPRSGNDLGEQFF.

The chain carries TRBV29-1 and TRBJ1-2, with 9 bases lining up with TRBD1. CDR1 and CDR2 (germline): SQVTM, ANQGSEA. Losses at the gene ends were 3 bases for V and 4 bases for J; bases not matched to a gene: 0. This CDR3 contains 12 residues. The CDR3 region is CSVETGGYGYTF. Written as DNA, the CDR3 is TGCAGCGTTGAGACAGGGGGCTATGGCTACACCTTC.

The CDR3 coding sequence is TGTGCCAGTAGTACCAAAAGCGGGAGGGCCCTCAATGAGCAGTTCTTC. It specifies CASSTKSGRALNEQFF. The chain links TRBV19 to TRBJ2-1; TRBD2 aligns across 10 bases. The CDR3 is 16 residues long. Germline-derived CDR1 and CDR2 are LNHDA and SQIVND (reference sequence). V was clipped by 4 bases and J by 6 bases; unmatched bases: 9.

The chain combines TRBV29-1 with TRBJ1-2; D is unresolved. The CDR3 runs to 13 residues. Trimming shortened V by 0 bases and J by 4 bases, and 9 bases separated the two germline ends. Per germline, CDR1 SQVTM and CDR2 ANQGSEA. The CDR3 protein is CSVEDQWSYGYTF. CDR3 sequence (DNA): TGCAGCGTTGAAGATCAGTGGAGCTATGGCTACACCTTC.

The chain is built from TRBV7-2 and TRBJ2-1, with 7 bases matching TRBD1. With 2 bases clipped from V and 6 bases from J, the junction kept 10 bases outside the gene matches. CDR1 is SGHTA and CDR2 is FQGNSA in the germline V gene. The CDR3 extends over 16 amino acids. CDR3 residues: CASSLRMTGPSNEQFF. In nucleotides, the CDR3 is TGTGCCAGCAGCTTAAGGATGACAGGGCCAAGCAATGAGCAGTTCTTC.

V gene TRBV9 combines with J gene TRBJ2-1, with D possibly TRBD2 on 5 matching bases. Trimming left V 4 bases short and J 5 bases short, with 16 bases between. Germline V gives CDR1 SGDLS, CDR2 YYNGEE. The length of the CDR3 is 15 residues. In nucleotides, the CDR3 is TGTGCCAGCAGCAACCGGGGAATTTGGGACAATGAGCAGTTCTTC. It encodes CASSNRGIWDNEQFF.

The genes are TRBV3-1 (or the pseudogene TRBV3-2) and TRBJ2-2; no firm D call. The germline gives CDR1 LGHDT, CDR2 YNNKEL (reference sequence). The CDR3 runs to 11 residues. V was shortened by 2 bases and J by 7 bases, with 2 bases between the two germline ends. The CDR3 DNA follows: TGTGCCAGCAGCCAACACGGGGAGCTGTTTTTT. Translating it yields CASSQHGELFF.

CDR3 in amino acids: CASRGEETQYF. DNA of the CDR3: TGTGCCAGCAGAGGGGAAGAGACCCAGTACTTC. The chain carries TRBV14 and TRBJ2-5, with a possible D match to TRBD1 (5 bases). The V end was cut by 6 bases, the J end by 3 bases, with 5 bases between. Germline V gene lookup returns CDR1 SGHDN and CDR2 FVKESK. This CDR3 has 11 residues.

The rearrangement links TRBV14 to TRBJ2-1; D gene unclear. Germline lookup yields CDR1 SGHDN and CDR2 FVKESK. The CDR3 sequence is 14 residues long. Trimming cost V 2 bases and J 0 bases, with 5 bases left between them. CDR3 sequence reads: CASSQSSSYNEQFF. The CDR3 DNA reads as TGTGCCAGCAGCCAATCCAGCTCCTACAATGAGCAGTTCTTC. The full variable domain, rest sourced from reference TRBV14 and TRBJ2-1, is EAGVTQFPSHSVIEKGQTVTLRCDPISGHDNLYWYRRVMGKEIKFLLHFVKESKQDESGMPNNRFLAERTGGTYSTLKVQPAELEDSGVYFCASSQSSSYNEQFFGPGTRLTVL.

The chain links TRBV28 to TRBJ1-2; D gene unclear. V lost 5 bases, J lost 5 bases, and 6 bases lay in between. CDR3 length: 11 amino acids. From germline, CDR1 is MDHEN and CDR2 SYDVKM. The CDR3 region is CASSHKYGYTF. CDR3 in DNA: TGTGCCAGCAGTCACAAATATGGCTACACCTTC.

The chain carries TRBV18 and TRBJ2-1, with 8 positions matching TRBD2. This CDR3 spans 15 amino acids. Germline loops: CDR1 KGHSH, CDR2 LQKENI. V gave up 0 bases and J gave up 4 bases; unmatched junction bases: 2. The CDR3 nucleotides are TGTGCCAGCTCACCACCCGGGAGGGTTTACAATGAGCAGTTCTTC. It codes for CASSPPGRVYNEQFF.

The chain couples TRBV7-8 to TRBJ1-2; TRBD1 agrees at 9 bases. Germline V gene lookup returns CDR1 SGHVS and CDR2 FQNEAQ. There are 14 residues in the CDR3. Losses at the gene ends were 8 bases for V and 2 bases for J; bases not matched to a gene: 6. CDR3 loop: CASGGDRENYGYTF. The CDR3 nucleotides read TGTGCCAGCGGAGGGGACAGGGAGAACTATGGCTACACCTTC.

The rearrangement links TRBV5-1 to TRBJ2-3; TRBD1 is a possible D gene (6 bases). This CDR3 comprises 16 residues. CDR1 SGHRS and CDR2 YFSETQ come from the germline V gene. Trimming cost V 2 bases and J 0 bases, with 13 bases left between them. The CDR3 protein is CASSFQGTSSTDTQYF. CDR3 coding DNA: TGCGCCAGCAGCTTTCAGGGGACCTCTAGCACAGATACGCAGTATTTT.

This rearrangement joins TRBV6-5 to TRBJ2-7; D gene unclear. The V end was cut by 5 bases, the J end by 1 base, with 3 bases between. The CDR3 loop spans 11 amino acids. Germline lookup yields CDR1 MNHEY and CDR2 SVGAGI. The CDR3 sequence is CASSHSYEQYF. The CDR3 DNA is TGTGCCAGCAGTCATTCCTACGAGCAGTACTTC.

This clone occurred a few times. The chain links TRBV4-2 to TRBJ2-1; 14 bases map to TRBD2. CDR3 size: 14 residues. The germline gives CDR1 LGHNA, CDR2 YNFKEQ. With 0 bases clipped from V and 14 bases from J, the junction kept 3 bases outside the gene matches. CDR3 DNA: TGTGCCAGCAGCCAAGATGGGACTAGCGGGAGTAAGTTCTTC. Its translation is CASSQDGTSGSKFF.

The J gene is TRBJ2-7, the V gene TRBV2; 10 bases match TRBD2. The junction had 16 bases not matched to a gene; V was cut back by 6 bases and J by 2 bases. The CDR3 consists of 18 residues. CDR1 and CDR2 (germline): SNHLY, FYNNEI. CDR3 in DNA: TGTGCCAGCAGCGGAGGTAGCGGGAGGCCCTCAGGAGCCTACGAGCAGTACTTC. It is translated as CASSGGSGRPSGAYEQYF. The variable domain in full, completed from reference TRBV2 and TRBJ2-7, reads EPEVTQTPSHQVTQMGQEVILRCVPISNHLYFYWYRQILGQKVEFLVSFYNNEISEKSEIFDDQFSVERPDGSNFTLKIRSTKLEDSAMYFCASSGGSGRPSGAYEQYFGPGTRLTVT.

The chain recombines TRBV2 with TRBJ2-7; D possibly corresponds to TRBD2 (6 bases). CDR3 length: 11 residues. CDR1 SNHLY and CDR2 FYNNEI come from the germline V gene. V was cut by 5 bases and J by 7 bases, with 9 bases left in between. The CDR3 nucleotides are TGTGCCAGCAGTCTCGGGGGAGAGCAGTACTTC. It yields the protein CASSLGGEQYF.

The chain links TRBV7-8 to TRBJ2-7; D not resolved. CDR3 length: 13 residues. Germline V CDR1 and CDR2: SGHVS, FQNEAQ. Between the trimmed V and J ends, which lost 1 base and 3 bases, there was a span of 7 bases. The CDR3 sequence is CASSLVADYEQYF. The CDR3 DNA follows: TGTGCCAGCAGCTTAGTGGCAGACTACGAGCAGTACTTC.

The chain uses TRBV5-1 and TRBJ1-5; 9 bases agree with TRBD1. CDR3 length: 16 residues. Germline V gene sequence: CDR1 SGHRS, CDR2 YFSETQ. V was clipped by 1 base and J by 10 bases; unmatched bases: 12. The CDR3 DNA sequence: TGCGCCAGCAGCTTGTTCCCGGGACAGGGCCTAAACCCCCAGCATTTT. Amino acid sequence: CASSLFPGQGLNPQHF.

This chain uses TRBV6-5 with TRBJ1-1, with unresolved D. The CDR3 spans 13 residues. Germline CDR1 reads MNHEY; CDR2 reads SVGAGI. Trimming took off 4 bases at V and 0 bases at J, with 6 bases between the two ends. The CDR3 DNA is TGTGCCAGCAGTTTTATTATGAACACTGAAGCTTTCTTT. This encodes CASSFIMNTEAFF.